This TCR beta chain appears in the sequencing data of a study of control samples from healthy donors and cancer patients. The CDR3 loop spans 14 amino acids. The V end was cut by 4 bases, the J end by 5 bases, with 11 bases between. Per germline, CDR1 KGHDR and CDR2 SFDVKD. Sequencing used immunoSEQ multiplex PCR; TCRdb keeps in-frame clones, though not all of them. Of just over 80,000 clones in the sample, approximately 94% were seen once. This sequence originates from a woman aged 18-29 years in good health. The chain links TRBV24-1 to TRBJ2-1, with a possible D match to TRBD2 (5 bases). The source material was blood. The CDR3 loop is CATSDRRPNNEQFF. The DNA for the CDR3 is TGTGCCACCAGTGACAGGAGGCCGAACAATGAGCAGTTCTTC.